The present T cell receptor beta chain was sequenced within a study of control samples from healthy donors and cancer patients. TCRdb keeps only in-frame clones here, not all; method: immunoSEQ multiplex PCR. The sample holds approximately 190,000 clones, 91% seen once. Germline loops: CDR1 SGHDN, CDR2 FVKESK. Trimming cost V 2 bases and J 5 bases, with 6 bases left between them. The CDR3 spans 12 residues. Sequenced: blood. The rearrangement links TRBV14 to TRBJ1-2; tentative D call: TRBD1 (5 bases). This TCR derives from a man younger than 40 in good health. The CDR3 DNA reads as TGTGCCAGCAGCCAACAGGGATATGGCTACACCTTC. Encoded protein: CASSQQGYGYTF. The variable domain in full, with the rest retrieved from reference TRBV14 and TRBJ1-2, is EAGVTQFPSHSVIEKGQTVTLRCDPISGHDNLYWYRRVMGKEIKFLLHFVKESKQDESGMPNNRFLAERTGGTYSTLKVQPAELEDSGVYFCASSQQGYGYTFGSGTRLTVV.